The T cell receptor beta chain under discussion was sequenced for a study of CD4 T cells in relation to SARS-CoV-2 and coronaviruses. Across the whole study: The restricting HLA molecule for shared crossreactive spike epitopes was mapped.

This clone was counted only a few times. Its antigen remains unidentified. The unexposed donors gave CD4+ T cells in about 2010-2019, prior to COVID-19. Isolation of CD4+ T cells took place after about 9 days in culture. The germline V gene has CDR1 KGHDR and CDR2 SFDVKD. There are 16 residues in the CDR3. V lost 5 bases, J lost 4 bases, and 8 bases stayed unmatched. TCRdb's copy holds only in-frame clones and misses some; the assay was immunoSEQ multiplex PCR. Of about 23,000 clones in the sample, about four fifths were seen once. The gene calls are TRBV24-1 and TRBJ2-7, with 12 bases fitting TRBD2. The receptor comes from a human donor in good health. What was sequenced was CD4+ T cells from PBMCs, cultured in vitro. This CDR3 is CATSGPSGRAVYEQYF. The DNA for the CDR3 is TGTGCCACCAGTGGTCCTAGCGGGAGGGCCGTGTACGAGCAGTACTTC.